The rows below give T cell receptor beta chains drawn from one sample of a study of cytotoxic CD8 clonotypes in ibrutinib-treated CLL. Clones were sequenced by immunoSEQ multiplex PCR, and TCRdb holds only the in-frame ones, with some missing. This sample yields 250,000 to 350,000 clones, of which roughly three quarters are seen a single time; around 5.3% belongs to the top ten. This material consisted of PBMCs, taken at disease progression, from a patient treated with ibrutinib. These receptors were taken from a human donor with chronic lymphocytic leukemia. CDR3s include the opening cysteine and the closing phenylalanine or tryptophan. The D gene is left open where the match is weak. Clone size is stated in some rows and not others, as once, few, many or a class when expanded.

V gene	CDR3 length	J gene	clone size	D gene	CDR3 protein	CDR3 DNA
TRBV7-9	16	TRBJ1-1	NA	NA	CASTRVMTAVNTEAFF	TGTGCCAGCACCCGCGTAATGACCGCAGTGAACACTGAAGCTTTCTTT
TRBV28	13	TRBJ2-7	few	NA	CASSSGQEDEQYF	TGTGCCAGCAGCTCGGGCCAGGAGGACGAGCAGTACTTC
TRBV15	17	TRBJ1-5	once	NA	CATSRDPKFFGNQPQHF	TGTGCCACCAGCAGAGACCCAAAATTCTTCGGCAATCAGCCCCAGCATTTT
TRBV11-1	13	TRBJ2-2	NA	TRBD2	CASFSGRPGELFF	TGTGCCAGCTTTAGCGGGAGGCCCGGGGAGCTGTTTTTT
TRBV6-5	16	TRBJ1-2	NA	TRBD1	CASSSYRTGEKQSYTF	TGTGCCAGCAGTTCCTATAGGACAGGCGAAAAACAGAGCTACACCTTC
TRBV10-3	16	TRBJ2-7	few	TRBD2	CAIKGHAGGPNYEQYF	TGTGCCATCAAAGGACATGCGGGGGGACCCAATTACGAGCAGTACTTC
TRBV6-6	15	TRBJ2-7	NA	TRBD2	CASRLEAGGPYEQYF	TGTGCCAGCAGACTAGAAGCGGGAGGCCCCTACGAGCAGTACTTC
TRBV15	20	TRBJ2-2	NA	TRBD2	CATSSRIPGLVIFDTGELFF	TGTGCCACCAGCAGCAGAATTCCGGGACTAGTAATTTTTGACACCGGGGAGCTGTTTTTT
TRBV19	14	TRBJ2-5	NA	NA	CATHDKGMRETQYF	TGTGCCACCCATGACAAGGGTATGAGGGAGACCCAGTACTTC
TRBV25-1	16	TRBJ1-1	NA	NA	CASSTYRALGDTEAFF	TGTGCCAGCAGTACCTACCGGGCCCTGGGTGACACTGAAGCTTTCTTT
TRBV7-9	14	TRBJ1-2	few	NA	CASSPGQPGYGYTF	TGTGCCAGCAGCCCCGGACAGCCAGGCTATGGCTACACCTTC
TRBV5-6	17	TRBJ1-5	once	NA	CASSLRGGFGSNQPQHF	TGTGCCAGCAGCTTGAGAGGAGGATTTGGTAGCAATCAGCCCCAGCATTTT
TRBV11-2	13	TRBJ2-5	NA	TRBD1	CASSLGTGGSQYF	TGTGCCAGCAGCCTTGGGACAGGGGGGTCCCAGTACTTC
TRBV28	13	TRBJ1-5	NA	NA	CASSIIVSQPQHF	TGTGCCAGCAGCATTATAGTCTCTCAGCCCCAGCATTTT
TRBV10-1	11	TRBJ2-3	few	NA	CASRGTDTQYF	TGCGCCAGCAGGGGCACAGATACGCAGTATTTT
TRBV6-6	12	TRBJ2-3	NA	NA	CASSRLGNTQYF	TGTGCCAGCAGTCGCCTCGGGAATACGCAGTATTTT
TRBV7-8	16	TRBJ2-5	NA	NA	CASSLAAGAYQETQYF	TGTGCCAGCAGCTTAGCGGCGGGGGCGTACCAAGAGACCCAGTACTTC
TRBV11-2	14	TRBJ2-5	NA	TRBD1	CASSFDRAQETQYF	TGTGCCAGCAGCTTTGACAGGGCCCAAGAGACCCAGTACTTC
TRBV10-1	17	TRBJ2-4	NA	TRBD1	CASSGFDRERQENIQYF	TGCGCCAGCAGTGGGTTCGACAGGGAGAGGCAGGAAAACATTCAGTACTTC
TRBV5-6	15	TRBJ2-1	NA	TRBD1	CASSSKLGTVNEQFF	TGTGCCAGCAGCTCCAAATTAGGGACAGTCAATGAGCAGTTCTTC
TRBV9	17	TRBJ1-4	NA	TRBD1	CASSVDQGQGVGEKLFF	TGTGCCAGCAGCGTAGACCAAGGACAGGGAGTGGGAGAAAAACTGTTTTTT
TRBV7-9	16	TRBJ2-6	NA	NA	CASSLALGLGANVLTF	TGTGCCAGCAGCTTAGCGCTAGGGTTAGGGGCCAACGTCCTGACTTTC
TRBV11-2	18	TRBJ2-7	NA	NA	CASSLVRSRAKSDLEQYF	TGTGCCAGCAGCTTAGTGAGGTCTCGGGCTAAATCAGATCTGGAGCAGTACTTC
TRBV7-2	15	TRBJ1-5	NA	NA	CASSLVSRNNQPQHF	TGTGCCAGCAGCTTGGTTTCTAGGAACAATCAGCCCCAGCATTTT
TRBV28	14	TRBJ2-7	NA	NA	CASSRRGFSYEQYF	TGTGCCAGCAGTCGCAGGGGTTTCTCCTACGAGCAGTACTTC
TRBV18	16	TRBJ2-7	few	TRBD2	CASSPLAGGPPYEQYF	TGTGCCAGCTCACCGCTAGCGGGGGGACCGCCCTACGAGCAGTACTTC
TRBV15	15	TRBJ2-5	NA	NA	CATSRGTAIQETQYF	TGTGCCACCAGCAGAGGCACTGCTATTCAAGAGACCCAGTACTTC
TRBV29-1	15	TRBJ2-5	NA	TRBD2	CSVVLAGGKQETQYF	TGCAGCGTTGTACTAGCGGGGGGGAAACAAGAGACCCAGTACTTC
TRBV29-1	13	TRBJ2-3	NA	NA	CSVALLSTDTQYF	TGCAGCGTTGCTTTGCTTTCCACAGATACGCAGTATTTT
TRBV7-6	15	TRBJ2-3	NA	TRBD1	CASSGRQGATDTQYF	TGTGCCAGCAGCGGACGACAGGGGGCGACAGATACGCAGTATTTT
TRBV5-1	12	TRBJ2-3	NA	NA	CASSWKSDTQYF	TGTGCCAGCAGCTGGAAGTCAGATACGCAGTATTTT
TRBV19	13	TRBJ2-5	NA	NA	CASSIVDGETQYF	TGTGCCAGTAGTATAGTAGACGGGGAGACCCAGTACTTC
TRBV28	14	TRBJ2-1	few	TRBD2	CASSIAGLAHEQFF	TGTGCCAGCAGTATCGCCGGACTAGCCCATGAGCAGTTCTTC
TRBV6-5	14	TRBJ2-7	NA	TRBD1	CASSWGQGAYEQYF	TGTGCCAGCAGTTGGGGACAGGGGGCGTACGAGCAGTACTTC
TRBV29-1	13	TRBJ1-1	NA	NA	CSPTLRLNTEAFF	TGCAGCCCAACGTTGCGGCTGAACACTGAAGCTTTCTTT
TRBV4-1	14	TRBJ2-2	once	NA	CASSQVGTTGELFF	TGCGCCAGCAGCCAGGTGGGGACCACCGGGGAGCTGTTTTTT
TRBV7-2	15	TRBJ2-7	NA	TRBD1	CASSLGGTGADEQYF	TGTGCCAGCAGCTTAGGTGGGACAGGGGCAGACGAGCAGTACTTC
TRBV5-1	17	TRBJ2-1	NA	TRBD2	CASSLVPGTRSYNEQFF	TGCGCCAGCAGCTTGGTTCCGGGGACTAGGTCCTACAATGAGCAGTTCTTC
TRBV7-2	14	TRBJ2-3	NA	TRBD1	CASSSGTATSTQYF	TGTGCCAGCAGCTCCGGGACAGCCACCTCTACGCAGTATTTT
TRBV10-2	15	TRBJ2-3	NA	NA	CASSVRGRPTDTQYF	TGCGCCAGCAGTGTTCGGGGCCGCCCCACAGATACGCAGTATTTT
TRBV7-3	12	TRBJ1-2	few	NA	CASGLPNGGYTF	TGTGCCAGCGGGCTTCCGAATGGAGGCTACACCTTC
TRBV29-1	15	TRBJ1-2	few	NA	CSVGPFTGRDYGYTF	TGCAGCGTTGGCCCTTTTACAGGGAGGGACTATGGCTACACCTTC
TRBV18	17	TRBJ2-5	NA	TRBD2	CASSPDLWRGVQETQYF	TGTGCCAGCTCACCCGACTTGTGGCGGGGGGTCCAAGAGACCCAGTACTTC
TRBV7-7	14	TRBJ2-5	NA	NA	CASSLRGYQETQYF	TGTGCCAGCAGCTTGAGGGGGTACCAAGAGACCCAGTACTTC
TRBV19	14	TRBJ1-2	NA	NA	CASTRQGIDYGYTF	TGTGCCAGTACCCGGCAGGGGATCGACTATGGCTACACCTTC
TRBV5-1	15	TRBJ1-2	NA	TRBD1	CASSLARQGAHGYTF	TGCGCCAGCAGCTTGGCCCGACAGGGGGCTCATGGCTACACCTTC
TRBV7-3	14	TRBJ2-5	NA	TRBD1	CASSPGQGLETQYF	TGTGCCAGCAGCCCAGGACAGGGTCTAGAGACCCAGTACTTC
TRBV27	15	TRBJ1-1	NA	TRBD1	CASRITGTGVTEAFF	TGTGCCAGCAGGATAACCGGGACAGGTGTCACTGAAGCTTTCTTT
TRBV27	13	TRBJ2-7	NA	NA	CASRTDYSYEQYF	TGTGCCAGCAGAACAGACTACTCCTACGAGCAGTACTTC
TRBV4-1	15	TRBJ1-1	NA	NA	CASSPRGGRNTEAFF	TGCGCCAGCAGCCCAAGGGGGGGGAGGAACACTGAAGCTTTCTTT
TRBV15	12	TRBJ1-2	NA	TRBD1	CATRDRGYGYTF	TGTGCCACCAGGGACAGGGGCTATGGCTACACCTTC